This TCR beta chain appears in the sequencing data of a study of T cell changes during pregnancy in multiple sclerosis. Germline-derived CDR1 and CDR2 are ENHRY and SYGVKD. The CDR3 length is 14 residues. Germline trimming cut 6 bases from V and 5 bases from J; bases unmatched to any gene: 9. Using immunoSEQ multiplex PCR, the repertoire was profiled, and TCRdb retains in-frame clones only, with some absent. The sample carries some 44,000 clones, around 90% recorded once. The sequencing here drew on CD4+ T cells from peripheral blood mononuclear cells, taken in the third trimester of pregnancy. This clonotype was sampled from a female donor with multiple sclerosis, enrolled in a pregnancy study. The rearrangement uses TRBV10-3 and TRBJ2-5; 7 nucleotides agree with TRBD2. CDR3 sequence (DNA): TGTGCCATCAGATCCGATTCTAGCGGTGAGACCCAGTACTTC. Translated: CAIRSDSSGETQYF.